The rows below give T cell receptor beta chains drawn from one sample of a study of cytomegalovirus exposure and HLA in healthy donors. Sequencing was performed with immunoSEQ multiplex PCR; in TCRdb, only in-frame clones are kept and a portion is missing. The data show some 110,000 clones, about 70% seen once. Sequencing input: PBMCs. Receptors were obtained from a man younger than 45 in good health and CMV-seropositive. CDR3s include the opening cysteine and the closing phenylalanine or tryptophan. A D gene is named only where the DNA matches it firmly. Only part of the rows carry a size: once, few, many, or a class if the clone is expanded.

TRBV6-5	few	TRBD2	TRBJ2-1	CASSSQLAGGYNEQFF	TGTGCCAGCAGTTCCCAACTAGCGGGAGGTTACAATGAGCAGTTCTTC
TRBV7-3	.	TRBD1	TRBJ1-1	CASSLQGARTEAFF	TGTGCCAGCAGCTTGCAGGGGGCGAGGACTGAAGCTTTCTTT
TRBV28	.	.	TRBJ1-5	CASSLGHSNQPQHF	TGTGCCAGCAGTTTAGGGCATAGCAATCAGCCCCAGCATTTT
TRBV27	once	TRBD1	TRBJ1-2	CASSLSMVGTGGKNYGYTF	TGTGCCAGCAGTTTATCGATGGTGGGGACAGGGGGCAAAAACTATGGCTACACCTTC
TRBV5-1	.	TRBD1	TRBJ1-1	CASSRTGQGNTEAFF	TGCGCCAGCAGCAGGACAGGACAGGGGAACACTGAAGCTTTCTTT
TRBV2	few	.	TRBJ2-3	CAISVGIIGETQYF	TGTGCCATCTCAGTCGGGATAATTGGTGAGACGCAGTATTTT
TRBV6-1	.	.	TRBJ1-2	CASSLQEVGYTF	TGTGCCAGCAGTCTCCAGGAGGTTGGCTACACCTTC
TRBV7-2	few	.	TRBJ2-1	CASSYSFGGTDNEQFF	TGTGCCAGCAGCTATTCCTTTGGGGGGACTGACAATGAGCAGTTCTTC
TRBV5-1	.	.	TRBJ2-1	CASSFQGGTDTNEQFF	TGCGCCAGCAGCTTTCAGGGCGGGACCGATACCAATGAGCAGTTCTTC
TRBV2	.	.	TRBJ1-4	CASSETRQGGEKLFF	TGTGCCAGCAGTGAAACCCGGCAGGGTGGTGAAAAACTGTTTTTT
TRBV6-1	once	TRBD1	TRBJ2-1	CASSGQGRAYNEQFF	TGTGCCAGCAGTGGACAGGGACGTGCCTACAATGAGCAGTTCTTC
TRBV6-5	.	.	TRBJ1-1	CASSSRTGNTEAFF	TGTGCCAGCAGTTCCCGAACAGGAAACACTGAAGCTTTCTTT
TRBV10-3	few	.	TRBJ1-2	CAISEQGGFYGYTF	TGTGCCATCAGTGAGCAGGGAGGCTTCTATGGCTACACCTTC
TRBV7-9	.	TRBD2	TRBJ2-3	CASSPGDRGGTDTQYF	TGTGCCAGCAGCCCTGGTGATCGGGGGGGCACAGATACGCAGTATTTT
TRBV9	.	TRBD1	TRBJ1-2	CASSGTTGGDYGYTF	TGTGCCAGCAGCGGAACCACAGGGGGCGACTATGGCTACACCTTC
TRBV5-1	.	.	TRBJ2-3	CASSLTRTSVSTDTQYF	TGCGCCAGCAGCTTAACCCGAACGTCGGTCAGCACAGATACGCAGTATTTT
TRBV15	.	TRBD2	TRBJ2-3	CATTGRGTDTQYF	TGTGCCACCACCGGGAGGGGCACAGATACGCAGTATTTT
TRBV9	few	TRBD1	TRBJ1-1	CASAGQLNTEAFF	TGTGCCAGCGCGGGACAGTTGAACACTGAAGCTTTCTTT